Below are 3 T cell receptor beta chains sequenced from a single sample in a study of shared clonotypes between healthy human individuals. Sequencing used immunoSEQ multiplex PCR; TCRdb keeps in-frame clones, though not all of them. The table shows 2,100,000 or so clones, with nearly 97% occurring only once. Sequencing used naive CD4+ T cells sorted from blood. Subset described: CD45RA+ positively selected. The receptors derive from a man aged 18-30 years in good health.

V gene TRBV20-1 combines with J gene TRBJ2-5; D uncertain. V lost 6 bases and J 4 bases, leaving 9 bases between the germline ends. CDR3 length equals 11 residues. Germline CDR1 is DFQATT and CDR2 is SNEGSKA (reference sequence). The CDR3 loop is CSAFTGETQYF. For the CDR3, the DNA is TGCAGTGCATTCACCGGAGAGACCCAGTACTTC.

This clone showed up just a few times. The chain links TRBV28 to TRBJ1-6; D remains ambiguous. Trimming stripped 11 bases from V and 9 bases from J, with 14 bases between. CDR3 size: 12 residues. The germline V gene has CDR1 MDHEN and CDR2 SYDVKM. CDR3 nucleotides: TGTGCCGGAAGTAGTGGGAGTTCACCCCTCCACTTT. Translation gives CAGSSGSSPLHF.

V gene TRBV27 combines with J gene TRBJ2-6; D gene uncertain. CDR3 length equals 14 residues. From germline, CDR1 is MNHEY and CDR2 SMNVEV (reference sequence). Between the trimmed V and J ends, which lost 7 bases and 0 bases, there was a span of 7 bases. The CDR3 bases are TGTGCCAGCAATACACACTCTGGGGCCAACGTCCTGACTTTC. It codes for CASNTHSGANVLTF.